Included here is one TCR beta chain sequence, with context. Its specific antigen is unknown. Base qualities are not at hand, and no much larger clone is one base apart. These data are taken from a study of OX40 agonist ivuxolimab in advanced cancers. At the level of the whole study: Ivuxolimab, which targeted the costimulatory receptor OX40 (CD134), was an agonistic, fully human IgG2 monoclonal antibody. Intravenous ivuxolimab was administered to patients every 2 weeks at six dose levels: 0.01, 0.1, 0.3, 1.5, 3 and 10 mg/kg. Among the approximately 50 dose-escalation patients, 19 had hepatocellular carcinoma, 15 melanoma, 9 renal cell carcinoma and 9 head and neck cancer. In the dose-escalation cohort, approximately 82% of patients were male, and the mean age was roughly 60 years, with a range of 23 to 79. Patients were allowed to have had prior anti-PD-1, anti-PD-L1 or anti-CTLA-4 therapy, and around 37% of the dose-escalation patients had previously received checkpoint inhibitors. Partial responses occurred in three dose-escalation patients: two with cutaneous melanoma and one with hepatocellular carcinoma. Peripheral TCRbeta sequencing was intended to test whether TCR sequence diversity was altered and clonal T-cell expansion was caused by ivuxolimab. The paper describes the monotherapy dose-escalation part (N of about 52 patients) of the phase I trial of ivuxolimab. Overall study results and their limits: At doses of 0.1 to 3.0 mg/kg, clonal expansion of both CD4+ and CD8+ T cells in blood was seen between baseline and week 6. Which antigens the clonally expanded peripheral T cells were specific for was not determined. After ivuxolimab, more expanded clones were found on average in CD8+ T cells than in CD4+ T cells. Low levels of normalized T-cell clonal expansion were also seen in some nonresponding patients. In the 0.1-3.0 mg/kg groups, partial responders were among the patients with the lowest normalized peripheral clonal expansion, particularly in CD8+ T cells.

Patients with a history of autoimmune disease or receiving systemic immunosuppression were excluded from the trial. In every dose cohort, peripheral blood was drawn for TCR sequencing at baseline, cycle 4 day 1, and cycle 7 day 1. The samples were drawn from a first-in-human, open-label, multicenter phase I dose-escalation trial of ivuxolimab. Adults with locally advanced or metastatic head and neck squamous cell, hepatocellular, melanoma or renal cell carcinoma were enrolled in the trial. Before TCR sequencing, CD4+ T cells and CD8+ T cells from peripheral blood were sorted into separate populations. Genomic DNA was isolated from the sorted cells so that the TCRbeta CDR3 region could be sequenced. The immunoSEQ Assay was used to sequence the TCRbeta CDR3 regions. In its TCRdb copy, this immuneACCESS table keeps in-frame sequences only and misses some clones. Where compared with another copy, unresolved V genes explain less than half of these, and the others have no known cause. For this sample there are 90,000 to 100,000 clones; about 83% appear just once. The ten largest make up 0.45% to 0.55% of the sample.

V and J lose 4 bases and 3 bases, and a span of 14 bases separates them. Looking up the germline V gene yields CDR1 SGHRS and CDR2 YFSETQ. The CDR3 has 15 amino acids, counting the end cysteine and phenylalanine. Only CDR3 DNA is held: 45 bases, read in frame from base 1. The chain joins TRBV5-1 to TRBJ2-1; perhaps TRBD2 is the D gene, with 6 bases matching. The input for sequencing was CD4+ or CD8+ T cells sorted from blood, taken in a trial of the OX40 agonist ivuxolimab. This TCR was sampled from an adult with an advanced solid tumor such as melanoma, head and neck, liver or kidney cancer. In nucleotides, the sequence is TGCGCCAGCAGCCCCCAGGGACTTATCTACAATGAGCAGTTCTTC. Its protein product is CASSPQGLIYNEQFF.